A single sample is the source of the 6 T cell receptor beta chains below, sequenced in a study of blood T cells in healthy people across ages. For the second PCR, which ran for roughly 7 to 11 cycles, a sample-barcoded 5' primer and a J-beta primer mix were used. TCRdb re-called the 5' RACE reads through MiXCR, storing one row per CDR3 protein. This sample has around 580,000 distinct CDR3 sequences; 40% to 55% occur once, and the top ten carry about 26%. Sequences were obtained from blood. These receptors were taken from an elderly man in good health.

The V gene is TRBV20-1, the J gene TRBJ2-3; 13 positions match TRBD2. CDR1 and CDR2 (germline): DFQATT, SNEGSKA (reference sequence). Germline trimming cut 5 bases from V and 2 bases from J; bases unmatched to any gene: 4. The CDR3 is 15 residues long. The CDR3, as DNA: TGCAGTGCTTGGACTAGCGGGAGTTCCACAGATACGCAGTATTTT. It specifies CSAWTSGSSTDTQYF.

V gene TRBV7-8 combines with J gene TRBJ2-1, with 7 bases lining up with TRBD2. This CDR3 comprises 17 residues. CDR1 is SGHVS and CDR2 is FQNEAQ in the germline V gene. V gave up 5 bases and J gave up 3 bases; unmatched junction bases: 13. DNA for the CDR3: TGTGCCAGCAGCCTACTCACTGGGGGGGGGTACTACAATGAGCAGTTCTTC. It encodes CASSLLTGGGYYNEQFF.

The chain is built from TRBV11-2 and TRBJ2-5; 7 nucleotides match TRBD1. CDR1 is SGHAT, CDR2 FQNNGV, per germline. This CDR3 is 14 amino acids long. V lost 5 bases and J lost 4; bases outside the gene matches: 7. The CDR3 sequence is CASSLTGMGETQYF. The CDR3, as DNA: TGTGCCAGCAGCCTGACAGGGATGGGAGAGACCCAGTACTTC.

The chain joins TRBV3-1 to TRBJ1-5, with a tentative D call TRBD1 (6 bases). Germline V gives CDR1 LGHDT, CDR2 YNNKEL (reference sequence). CDR3 length: 14 amino acids. V was clipped by 1 base and J by 7 bases, with 11 bases between them. The CDR3 reads CASSQGGAGQPQHF. In DNA, the CDR3 is TGTGCCAGCAGCCAAGGGGGGGCGGGGCAGCCCCAGCATTTT.

This clonotype was counted only a few times. The V and J genes are TRBV7-9 and TRBJ2-5; no clear D gene. The DNA end favors TRBJ2-7, so the J call may be wrong. The CDR3 is 12 amino acids. In germline, CDR1 is SEHNR, CDR2 FQNEAQ (reference sequence). This CDR3 is CASSLESREQYF. CDR3 nucleotides: TGTGCCAGCAGCTTAGAATCCCGCGAGCAGTACTTC.

This clonotype was detected a few times. CDR3 DNA: TGTGCCAGCAGCTTAGATGGGGGGTCTAATTCACCCCTCCACTTT. As protein: CASSLDGGSNSPLHF. The gene calls are TRBV7-2 and TRBJ1-6; D possibly corresponds to TRBD1 (5 bases). This CDR3 comprises 15 residues. The V gene lost 1 base and the J gene lost 6 bases, with 10 bases spanning the gap. Germline CDR1 SGHTA, CDR2 FQGNSA.